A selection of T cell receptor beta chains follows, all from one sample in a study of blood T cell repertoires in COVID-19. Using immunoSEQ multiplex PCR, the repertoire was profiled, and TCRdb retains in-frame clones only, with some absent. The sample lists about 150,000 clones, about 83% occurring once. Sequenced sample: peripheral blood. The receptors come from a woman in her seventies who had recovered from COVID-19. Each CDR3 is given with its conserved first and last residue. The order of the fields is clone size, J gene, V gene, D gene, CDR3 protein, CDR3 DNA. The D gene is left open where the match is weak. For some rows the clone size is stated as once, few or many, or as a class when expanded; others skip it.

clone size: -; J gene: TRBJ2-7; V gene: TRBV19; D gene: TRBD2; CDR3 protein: CPGRGDEQYF; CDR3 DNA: TGCCCGGGGCGGGGGGACGAGCAGTACTTC
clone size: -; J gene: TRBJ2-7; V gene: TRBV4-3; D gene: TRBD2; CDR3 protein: CASSQAGGGPYEQYF; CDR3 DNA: TGCGCCAGCAGCCAGGCGGGGGGAGGTCCCTACGAGCAGTACTTC
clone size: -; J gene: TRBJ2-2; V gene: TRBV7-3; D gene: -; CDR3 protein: CASSPWRSTGELFF; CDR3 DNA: TGTGCCAGCAGCCCGTGGCGGAGCACCGGGGAGCTGTTTTTT
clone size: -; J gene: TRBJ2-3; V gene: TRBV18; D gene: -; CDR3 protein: CASSPGARTDTQYF; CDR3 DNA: TGTGCCAGCTCACCGGGGGCCCGCACAGATACGCAGTATTTT
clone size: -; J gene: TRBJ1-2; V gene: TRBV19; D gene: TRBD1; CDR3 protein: CASSTLGGADYGYTF; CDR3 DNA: TGTGCCAGTAGCACCCTAGGGGGCGCGGACTATGGCTACACCTTC
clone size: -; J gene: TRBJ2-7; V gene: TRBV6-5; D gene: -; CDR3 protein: CASSYPGQRGEQYF; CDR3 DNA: TGTGCCAGCAGTTACCCGGGCCAAAGGGGCGAGCAGTACTTC
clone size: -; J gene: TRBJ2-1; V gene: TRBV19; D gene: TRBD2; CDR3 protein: CASSQGFSGRYNEQFF; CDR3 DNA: TGTGCCAGTAGTCAGGGTTTTAGCGGGAGGTACAATGAGCAGTTCTTC
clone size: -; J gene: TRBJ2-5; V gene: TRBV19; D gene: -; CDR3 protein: CASNPTHLLVGQYF; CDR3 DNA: TGTGCCAGTAACCCTACCCACCTACTAGTGGGCCAGTACTTC
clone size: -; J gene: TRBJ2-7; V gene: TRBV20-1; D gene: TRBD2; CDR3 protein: CSASDGTSDSYEQYF; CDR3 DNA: TGCAGTGCTAGTGACGGGACTAGCGACTCCTACGAGCAGTACTTC
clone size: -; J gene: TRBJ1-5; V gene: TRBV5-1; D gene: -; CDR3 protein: CASSLGDVAAGQPQHF; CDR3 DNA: TGCGCCAGCAGCTTAGGCGACGTAGCGGCAGGTCAGCCCCAGCATTTT
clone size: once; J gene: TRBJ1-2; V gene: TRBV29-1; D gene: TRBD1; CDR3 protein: CSVGTGAGYTF; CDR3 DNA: TGCAGCGTAGGGACAGGGGCCGGCTACACCTTC
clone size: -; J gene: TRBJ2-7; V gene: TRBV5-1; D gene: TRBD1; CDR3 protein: CASGATGGHEQYF; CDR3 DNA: TGCGCCAGCGGCGCGACAGGGGGCCACGAGCAGTACTTC
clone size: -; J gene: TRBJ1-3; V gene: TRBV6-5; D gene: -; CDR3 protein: CASSYGSGNGNTIYF; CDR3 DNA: TGTGCCAGCAGTTACGGGTCAGGGAATGGAAACACCATATATTTT
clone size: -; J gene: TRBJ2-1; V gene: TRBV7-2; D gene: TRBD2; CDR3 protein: CASSLVGGGYNEQFF; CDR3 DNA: TGTGCCAGCAGCTTAGTGGGGGGGGGATACAATGAGCAGTTCTTC
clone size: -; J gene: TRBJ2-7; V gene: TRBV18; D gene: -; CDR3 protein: CASSPQQTTYEQYF; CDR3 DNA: TGTGCCAGCTCACCACAACAGACCACCTACGAGCAGTACTTC
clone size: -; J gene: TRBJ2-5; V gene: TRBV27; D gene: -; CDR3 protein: CASITTEGTQYF; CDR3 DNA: TGTGCCAGCATCACCACGGAGGGGACCCAGTACTTC
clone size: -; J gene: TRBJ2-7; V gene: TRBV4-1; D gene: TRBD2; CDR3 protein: CASARGSGRTPSYEQYF; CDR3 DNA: TGCGCCAGCGCCCGCGGTAGCGGGAGGACCCCCTCCTACGAGCAGTACTTC
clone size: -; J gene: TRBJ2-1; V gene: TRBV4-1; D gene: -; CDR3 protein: CASSQPGSYHPYNEQFF; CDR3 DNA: TGCGCCAGCAGCCAGCCCGGGAGCTACCACCCCTACAATGAGCAGTTCTTC
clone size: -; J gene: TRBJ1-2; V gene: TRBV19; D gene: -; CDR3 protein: CASSTTGTSYGYTF; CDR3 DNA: TGTGCCAGTAGTACCACCGGGACATCCTATGGCTACACCTTC
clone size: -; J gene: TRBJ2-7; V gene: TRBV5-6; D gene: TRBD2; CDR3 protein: CASSAGRAYEQYF; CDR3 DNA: TGTGCCAGCAGCGCAGGGAGGGCCTACGAGCAGTACTTC
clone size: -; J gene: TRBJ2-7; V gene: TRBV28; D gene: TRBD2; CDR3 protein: CASRASGRVVYEQYF; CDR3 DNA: TGTGCCAGCAGGGCTAGCGGGAGGGTGGTCTACGAGCAGTACTTC
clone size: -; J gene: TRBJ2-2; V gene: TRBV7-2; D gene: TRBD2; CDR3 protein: CASSQGLAYTGELFF; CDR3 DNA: TGTGCCAGCAGCCAGGGACTAGCGTACACCGGGGAGCTGTTTTTT
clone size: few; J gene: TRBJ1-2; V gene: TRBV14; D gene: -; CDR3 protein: CASSQDAGEAFYGYTF; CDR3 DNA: TGTGCCAGCAGCCAAGATGCGGGGGAGGCCTTCTATGGCTACACCTTC
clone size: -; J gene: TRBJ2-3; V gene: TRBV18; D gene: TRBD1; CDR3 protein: CASSPTTGGGSDTQYF; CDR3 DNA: TGTGCCAGCTCACCAACGACAGGGGGAGGGTCAGATACGCAGTATTTT
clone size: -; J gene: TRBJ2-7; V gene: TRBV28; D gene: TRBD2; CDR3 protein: CASSLSPRTSGEEQYF; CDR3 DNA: TGTGCCAGCAGTTTATCGCCCCGGACTAGCGGGGAGGAGCAGTACTTC
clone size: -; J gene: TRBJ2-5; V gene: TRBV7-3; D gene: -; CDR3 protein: CASSPSRQETQYF; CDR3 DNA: TGTGCCAGCAGCCCCTCGCGGCAAGAGACCCAGTACTTC
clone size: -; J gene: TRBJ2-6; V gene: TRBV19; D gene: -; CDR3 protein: CASSEGRAQGGSGANVLTF; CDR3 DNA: TGTGCCAGTAGTGAGGGTAGGGCGCAGGGGGGCTCTGGGGCCAACGTCCTGACTTTC
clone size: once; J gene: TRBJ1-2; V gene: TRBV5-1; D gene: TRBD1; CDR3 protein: CASSLDRGAGYGYTF; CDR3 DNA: TGCGCCAGCAGCTTGGACAGGGGGGCTGGTTATGGCTACACCTTC
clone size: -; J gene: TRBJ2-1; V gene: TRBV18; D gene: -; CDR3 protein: CASSPPGLGQFF; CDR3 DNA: TGTGCCAGCTCACCACCGGGGCTCGGGCAGTTCTTC
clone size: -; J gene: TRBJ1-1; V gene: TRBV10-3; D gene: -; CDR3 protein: CAISPGVDTEAFF; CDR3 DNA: TGTGCCATCAGCCCCGGGGTGGACACTGAAGCTTTCTTT
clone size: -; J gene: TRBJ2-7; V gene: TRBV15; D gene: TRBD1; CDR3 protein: CATSRDRTGLEQYF; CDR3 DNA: TGTGCCACCAGCAGAGATCGGACAGGGCTCGAGCAGTACTTC
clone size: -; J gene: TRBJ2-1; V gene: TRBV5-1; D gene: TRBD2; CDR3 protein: CASSVTSGSSYNEQFF; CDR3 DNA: TGCGCCAGCAGCGTAACTAGCGGCAGCTCCTACAATGAGCAGTTCTTC
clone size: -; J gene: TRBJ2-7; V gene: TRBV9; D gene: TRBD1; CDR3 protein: CASSPRTGGESYEQYF; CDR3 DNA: TGTGCCAGCAGCCCCCGGACAGGGGGCGAATCCTACGAGCAGTACTTC
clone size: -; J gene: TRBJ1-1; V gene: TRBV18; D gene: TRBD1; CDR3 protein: CASGQGASNTEAFF; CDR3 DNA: TGTGCCAGCGGGCAGGGGGCCTCGAACACTGAAGCTTTCTTT
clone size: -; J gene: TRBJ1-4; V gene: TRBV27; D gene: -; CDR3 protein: CASPVAGWGKLFF; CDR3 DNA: TGTGCCAGCCCCGTGGCGGGGTGGGGAAAACTGTTTTTT
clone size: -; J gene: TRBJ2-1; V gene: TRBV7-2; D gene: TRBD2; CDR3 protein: CASSFAGAPSYNEQFF; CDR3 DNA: TGTGCCAGCAGCTTCGCGGGAGCCCCCTCCTACAATGAGCAGTTCTTC
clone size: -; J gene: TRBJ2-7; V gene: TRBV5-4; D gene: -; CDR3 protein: CASSQTTGTSYEQYF; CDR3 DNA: TGTGCCAGCAGCCAAACGACAGGCACCTCCTACGAGCAGTACTTC
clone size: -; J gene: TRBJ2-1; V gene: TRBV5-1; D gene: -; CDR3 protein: CASSPQLGGVSYNEQFF; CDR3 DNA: TGCGCCAGCAGCCCGCAACTAGGGGGGGTCTCCTACAATGAGCAGTTCTTC
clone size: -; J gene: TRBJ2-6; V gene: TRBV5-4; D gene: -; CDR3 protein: CASSLGYAQSGANVLTF; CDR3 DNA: TGTGCCAGCAGCTTGGGGTACGCGCAATCTGGGGCCAACGTCCTGACTTTC
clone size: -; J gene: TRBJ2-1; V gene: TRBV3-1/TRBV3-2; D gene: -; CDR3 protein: CASSQGQGGDEQFF; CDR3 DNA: TGTGCCAGCAGCCAAGGGCAGGGTGGGGATGAGCAGTTCTTC
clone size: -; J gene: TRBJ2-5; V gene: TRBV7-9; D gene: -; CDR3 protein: CASSRRDRETQYF; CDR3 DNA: TGTGCCAGCAGCCGGAGGGACCGAGAGACCCAGTACTTC
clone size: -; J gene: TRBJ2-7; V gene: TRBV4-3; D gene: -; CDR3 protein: CASSQMAGSSYEQYF; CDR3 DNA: TGCGCCAGCAGCCAAATGGCAGGGTCCTCCTACGAGCAGTACTTC
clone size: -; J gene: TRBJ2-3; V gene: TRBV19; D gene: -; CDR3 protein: CASSIAVWTSTDTQYF; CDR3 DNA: TGTGCCAGTAGTATCGCGGTCTGGACTAGCACAGATACGCAGTATTTT
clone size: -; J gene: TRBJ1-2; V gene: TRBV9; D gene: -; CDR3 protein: CASSEPRGGPAYGYTF; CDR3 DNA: TGTGCCAGCAGTGAGCCCCGGGGAGGCCCGGCCTATGGCTACACCTTC
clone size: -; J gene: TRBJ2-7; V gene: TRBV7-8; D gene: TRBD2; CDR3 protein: CASRRTSLPYEQYF; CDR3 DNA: TGTGCCAGCCGTCGGACTAGTTTGCCCTACGAGCAGTACTTC
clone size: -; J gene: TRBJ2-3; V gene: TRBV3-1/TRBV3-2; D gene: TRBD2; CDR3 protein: CASSPPGLAVTDTQYF; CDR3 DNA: TGTGCCAGCAGCCCCCCGGGACTAGCGGTCACAGATACGCAGTATTTT
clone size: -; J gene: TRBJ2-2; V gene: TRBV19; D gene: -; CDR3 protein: CASSVGAAAGELFF; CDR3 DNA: TGTGCCAGTAGTGTGGGGGCGGCGGCCGGGGAGCTGTTTTTT
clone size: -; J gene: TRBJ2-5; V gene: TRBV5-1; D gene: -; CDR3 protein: CASRLNRGGETQYF; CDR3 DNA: TGCGCCAGCAGGCTCAACAGGGGGGGAGAGACCCAGTACTTC
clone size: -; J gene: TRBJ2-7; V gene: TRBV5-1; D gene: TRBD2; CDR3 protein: CASSPASGAYEQYF; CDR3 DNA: TGCGCCAGCAGCCCGGCGAGCGGGGCCTACGAGCAGTACTTC
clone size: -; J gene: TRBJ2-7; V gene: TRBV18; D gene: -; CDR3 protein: CASSPGQGIPEQYF; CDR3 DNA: TGTGCCAGCTCACCGGGGCAGGGGATACCCGAGCAGTACTTC
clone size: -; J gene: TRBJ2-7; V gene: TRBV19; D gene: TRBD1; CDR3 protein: CASRGDRRDEQYF; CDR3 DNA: TGTGCCAGTAGGGGGGACAGGCGAGACGAGCAGTACTTC
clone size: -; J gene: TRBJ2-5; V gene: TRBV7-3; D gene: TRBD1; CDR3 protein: CASSLDRGDQETQYF; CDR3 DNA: TGTGCCAGCAGCTTGGACAGGGGGGACCAAGAGACCCAGTACTTC
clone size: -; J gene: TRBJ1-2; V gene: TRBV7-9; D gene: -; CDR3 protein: CASSLGGGDGYTF; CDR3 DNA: TGTGCCAGCAGCTTAGGAGGCGGCGATGGCTACACCTTC
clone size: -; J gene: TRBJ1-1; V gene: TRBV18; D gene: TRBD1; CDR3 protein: CASSPPDRGRTEAFF; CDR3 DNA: TGTGCCAGCTCACCTCCTGACAGGGGTAGGACTGAAGCTTTCTTT
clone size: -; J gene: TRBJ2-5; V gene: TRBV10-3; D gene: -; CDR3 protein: CAISESRTTQGTQYF; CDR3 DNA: TGTGCCATCAGTGAGTCGAGGACTACCCAGGGGACCCAGTACTTC
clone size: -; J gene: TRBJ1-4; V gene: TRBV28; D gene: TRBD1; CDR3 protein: CASQEGADEKLFF; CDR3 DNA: TGTGCCAGCCAGGAGGGGGCGGATGAAAAACTGTTTTTT